This is a list of T cell receptor beta chains from one sample in a study of cytomegalovirus exposure and HLA in healthy donors. The method was immunoSEQ multiplex PCR; TCRdb's version includes in-frame clones alone and lacks a portion of them. Among about 98,000 clones listed, roughly 85% were seen once. Sequenced: PBMCs. The receptors derive from a woman in her 30s in good health and CMV-seronegative. Each CDR3 is given with its conserved first and last residue. The D gene is left open where the match is weak. Only part of the rows carry a size: once, few, many, or a class if the clone is expanded.

V	D	size	length	J	DNA	CDR3
TRBV2	NA	NA	15	TRBJ2-3	TGTGCCAGCAGTGAATTGAGGCTAGATCGGGTCGCGCAGTATTTT	CASSELRLDRVAQYF
TRBV18	NA	NA	14	TRBJ1-1	TGTGCCAGCTCACCCTGGGCTAAGGCTACTGAAGCTTTCTTT	CASSPWAKATEAFF
TRBV27	TRBD1	NA	12	TRBJ2-1	TGTGCCAGCAGTCGTCAGACAGGGGAGGAGTTCTTC	CASSRQTGEEFF
TRBV2	TRBD1	NA	13	TRBJ1-2	TGTGCCAGCAGGGACAGGGGGCAGTATGGCTACACCTTC	CASRDRGQYGYTF
TRBV4-3	TRBD2	NA	17	TRBJ2-1	TGCGCCAGCAGCCAAGGACTGGGACTAGCGGTCTACAATGAGCAGTTCTTC	CASSQGLGLAVYNEQFF
TRBV14	NA	NA	16	TRBJ2-7	TGTGCCAGCAGCCAACGCGGCGCCGAAACCCCCGCCGAGCAGTACTTC	CASSQRGAETPAEQYF
TRBV28	TRBD1	NA	13	TRBJ1-1	TGTGCCAGCAGTTGGGGACAGATCACTGAAGCTTTCTTT	CASSWGQITEAFF
TRBV2	NA	NA	14	TRBJ2-7	TGTGCCAGCAGTGAAGTGGACACATCCTACGAGCAGTACTTC	CASSEVDTSYEQYF
TRBV7-2	NA	NA	15	TRBJ2-2	TGTGCCAGCAGCTTAGCGCTGATGAGCCCCGGGGAGCTGTTTTTT	CASSLALMSPGELFF
TRBV27	NA	medium-sized	13	TRBJ2-7	TGTGCCAGCAGCTTCTCTCAAGAGAACGAGCAGTACTTC	CASSFSQENEQYF